Following are 24 T cell receptor beta chains from one sample sequenced in a study of cytomegalovirus exposure and HLA in healthy donors. It was with 60 Vbeta and 13 Jbeta primers that the PCR ran. Using immunoSEQ multiplex PCR, the repertoire was profiled, and TCRdb retains in-frame clones only, with some absent. Of hundreds of thousands of clones in the sample, over 65% are singletons; the top ten hold over 0.55%. Sequenced: PBMCs. These receptors all come from a man between 18 and 35 years old in good health and CMV-seronegative.

The V gene is TRBV6-6, the J gene TRBJ1-3; the D is unclear. Germline V gene sequence: CDR1 MNHNY, CDR2 SVGAGI (reference sequence). Trimming pared 3 bases from V and 8 bases from J, leaving 14 bases between. This CDR3 is 14 amino acids long. The CDR3: CASSYMGPGDTIYF. The CDR3 DNA reads as TGTGCCAGCAGTTATATGGGCCCCGGGGACACCATATATTTT.

V is TRBV27 and J is TRBJ2-4; 8 bases agree with TRBD2. The CDR3 contains 13 residues. V gave up 2 bases and J gave up 6 bases; unmatched junction bases: 0. Germline CDR1 is MNHEY and CDR2 is SMNVEV (reference sequence). CDR3 nucleotide sequence: TGTGCCAGCAGTTTAGCGGGAGGAAACATTCAGTACTTC. Its translation: CASSLAGGNIQYF.

The V call is TRBV9, the J call TRBJ2-2; D may be TRBD2 (6 bases). V dropped 0 bases and J dropped 1 base, with 7 bases sitting between them. Germline CDR1 and CDR2: SGDLS and YYNGEE. CDR3 length equals 15 residues. CDR3 residues: CASSVGSGNTGELFF. CDR3 DNA sequence: TGTGCCAGCAGCGTAGGTAGCGGGAACACCGGGGAGCTGTTTTTT.

This clone was detected a few times. The chain joins TRBV5-1 to TRBJ2-5; D is possibly TRBD2 (5 bases). The J call may be incorrect, as the DNA end agrees better with TRBJ2-7. The CDR3 is 13 residues long. Germline V gene data show CDR1 as SGHRS and CDR2 as YFSETQ. The CDR3 reads CASSTGSSYEQYF. CDR3 sequence (DNA): TGCGCCAGCAGCACGGGGAGCTCCTACGAGCAGTACTTC.

This clone was found a few times. The chain combines TRBV25-1 with TRBJ2-7; D may be TRBD2 (6 bases). The CDR3 has 12 amino acids. The V and J ends lost 8 bases and 7 bases respectively, with 15 bases between them. Germline V gene sequence: CDR1 MGHDK, CDR2 SYGVNS. The CDR3 sequence is CASAPQAGEQYF. CDR3 sequence (DNA): TGTGCCAGCGCCCCCCAGGCGGGGGAGCAGTACTTC.

The V and J genes are TRBV9 and TRBJ1-6; 9 bases line up with TRBD1. Losses at the gene ends were 4 bases for V and 7 bases for J; bases not matched to a gene: 3. The CDR3 sequence is 14 residues long. The germline gives CDR1 SGDLS, CDR2 YYNGEE. CDR3 residues: CASSWDRANSPLHF. CDR3 sequence (DNA): TGTGCCAGCAGCTGGGACAGGGCCAATTCACCCCTCCACTTT.

The V and J genes are TRBV19 and TRBJ2-7, with 11 bases fitting TRBD2. After removal of 7 bases from V and 4 bases from J, the junction contained 12 bases not matched to a gene. The CDR3 loop spans 16 amino acids. Germline CDR1 and CDR2: LNHDA and SQIVND (reference sequence). The CDR3 bases are TGTGCCAGTACCCCCGGGACTAGCGGAACCTTTTACGAGCAGTACTTC. Translating gives CASTPGTSGTFYEQYF.

The CDR3 reads CARPQPQDCGGREYEQYF. CDR3 coding DNA: TGTGCCAGACCCCAACCCCAGGACTGCGGGGGGCGGGAGTACGAGCAGTACTTC. V and J are TRBV11-2 and TRBJ2-7; TRBD2 aligns across 8 bases. Per the germline V gene, CDR1 is SGHAT and CDR2 is FQNNGV. This CDR3 is built from 18 residues. Trimming at V came to 9 bases and at J to 4 bases, leaving 23 bases not matched to a gene. Complete variable domain (other parts from reference TRBV11-2 and TRBJ2-7): EAGVAQSPRYKIIEKRQSVAFWCNPISGHATLYWYQQILGQGPKLLIQFQNNGVVDDSQLPKDRFSAERLKGVDSTLKIQPAKLEDSAVYLCARPQPQDCGGREYEQYFGPGTRLTVT.

This clone was picked up a small number of times. The chain couples TRBV5-4 to TRBJ1-1; unclear D gene. V lost 5 bases, J lost 1 base, and 21 bases lay in between. The germline gives CDR1 SGHNT, CDR2 YYREEE (reference sequence). The CDR3 has 17 residues. The CDR3: CASSKRTDLRGNTEAFF. In DNA form, the CDR3 reads TGTGCCAGCAGTAAAAGGACGGACCTACGGGGGAACACTGAAGCTTTCTTT.

The chain recombines TRBV5-4 with TRBJ1-2; D is ambiguous. This CDR3 region has 14 residues. Germline V gene lookup returns CDR1 SGHNT and CDR2 YYREEE (reference sequence). Trimming pared 3 bases from V and 3 bases from J, leaving 12 bases between. Here the CDR3 DNA reads TGTGCCAGCAGCTCGGAGGGCGGAGACTATGGCTACACCTTC. Translated, it gives CASSSEGGDYGYTF.

The chain has TRBV9 and TRBJ1-2; 7 bases are a match to TRBD1. After removal of 4 bases from V and 0 bases from J, the junction contained 6 bases not matched to a gene. CDR3 length: 15 amino acids. CDR1 SGDLS and CDR2 YYNGEE come from the germline V gene. The CDR3, as DNA: TGTGCCAGCAGCAAAGGGACAGAAACTAACTATGGCTACACCTTC. The encoded protein is CASSKGTETNYGYTF.

This clone was counted a few times. The rearrangement uses TRBV6-1 and TRBJ2-1; 11 positions match TRBD2. V gave up 3 bases and J gave up 6 bases; unmatched junction bases: 13. From germline, CDR1 is MNHNS and CDR2 SASEGT. The CDR3 sequence is 18 residues long. This chain's CDR3 is CASSDLAGGSWFGNEQFF. The DNA for the CDR3 is TGTGCCAGCAGTGACCTAGCGGGAGGCTCGTGGTTTGGCAATGAGCAGTTCTTC.

This chain uses TRBV10-2 with TRBJ2-7; 10 bases agree with TRBD1. CDR1 and CDR2 from the germline V gene are WSHSY and SAAADI. V trimming: 7 bases; J trimming: 2 bases; junction bases outside the gene matches: 8. The CDR3 is 15 amino acids. The CDR3 sequence is CASTFDRGHPYEQYF. CDR3 bases: TGCGCCAGCACCTTTGACAGGGGGCATCCCTACGAGCAGTACTTC.

The J gene is TRBJ1-2, the V gene TRBV29-1, with D possibly matching TRBD1 (6 bases). Between the trimmed V and J ends, which lost 6 bases and 4 bases, there was a span of 9 bases. This CDR3 region has 11 residues. From germline, CDR1 is SQVTM and CDR2 ANQGSEA. The CDR3, as DNA: TGCAGCGTAGGGGGAGTCTATGGCTACACCTTC. It yields the protein CSVGGVYGYTF.

The genes are TRBV19 and TRBJ2-7, with TRBD2 identical over 8 bases. The V segment lost 6 bases and the J segment 2 bases; nucleotides outside the gene matches: 12. The CDR3 is made up of 16 amino acids. CDR1 is LNHDA, CDR2 SQIVND, per germline (reference sequence). CDR3 sequence: CASRKVVAGGPYEQYF. The CDR3 nucleotides are TGTGCCAGTAGAAAAGTCGTGGCGGGAGGACCCTACGAGCAGTACTTC.

The chain recombines TRBV4-1 with TRBJ1-1; D remains unclear. The CDR3 runs 14 residues. The V gene's germline CDR1 is MGHRA and CDR2 YSYEKL. V lost 0 bases to trimming and J lost 1 base, with 6 bases between them. CDR3 DNA sequence: TGCGCCAGCAGCCAAGATGTCGGGAACACTGAAGCTTTCTTT. Its translation is CASSQDVGNTEAFF.

This chain connects TRBV7-9 to TRBJ2-1, with D possibly TRBD2 on 7 matching bases. The CDR3 sequence is 16 residues long. The V gene's germline CDR1 is SEHNR and CDR2 FQNEAQ (reference sequence). V was cut by 3 bases and J by 8 bases, with 20 bases left in between. CDR3 coding DNA: TGTGCCAGCAGCTTTTTGGGGAGGGGGAAGGTCGATGAGCAGTTCTTC. As protein: CASSFLGRGKVDEQFF.

The rearrangement uses TRBV7-8 and TRBJ1-5; no firm D call. The CDR3 sequence is 15 residues long. In germline, CDR1 is SGHVS, CDR2 FQNEAQ. Trimming pared 2 bases from V and 2 bases from J, leaving 10 bases between. The CDR3 region has the DNA TGTGCCAGCAGCTTAAGCCGACTGGGCAATCAGCCCCAGCATTTT. Amino acids: CASSLSRLGNQPQHF.

The chain couples TRBV10-3 to TRBJ1-4, with a possible D match to TRBD1 (6 bases). This CDR3 has 16 residues. Germline CDR1 and CDR2: ENHRY and SYGVKD. The ends were cut back, 0 bases at V and 8 bases at J, with 16 bases in the middle. For the CDR3, the DNA is TGTGCCATCAGTGAGTCGACTCGGGACACAGGGGAAAAACTGTTTTTT. It yields the protein CAISESTRDTGEKLFF.

V and J are TRBV6-5 and TRBJ2-7; 9 bases agree with TRBD2. V gave up 5 bases and J gave up 5 bases; unmatched junction bases: 10. Germline V gives CDR1 MNHEY, CDR2 SVGAGI. The CDR3 is 15 residues long. The CDR3: CASSPSGGRGDEQYF. The CDR3 bases are TGTGCCAGCAGTCCCTCGGGCGGGAGGGGAGACGAGCAGTACTTC.

This clone occurred many times. CDR3 nucleotides: TGTGCCAGCAGCTACCCAGGGGGCGGTGAAAAACTGTTTTTT. Translated: CASSYPGGGEKLFF. The rearrangement joins TRBV7-9 to TRBJ1-4; 8 nucleotides line up with TRBD1. J gave up 7 bases and V 4 bases, and 5 bases lay outside the gene matches. Germline lookup yields CDR1 SEHNR and CDR2 FQNEAQ (reference sequence). The CDR3 is 14 residues long.

The rearrangement uses TRBV7-2 and TRBJ2-3; D is perhaps TRBD2 (5 bases). Germline-derived CDR1 and CDR2 are SGHTA and FQGNSA. Trimming took 5 bases from V and 5 from J, leaving 14 bases between them. The CDR3 contains 14 residues. CDR3 nucleotide sequence: TGTGCCAGCAGCCACGGGCGGGTCATAGATACGCAGTATTTT. Translating it yields CASSHGRVIDTQYF.

This sequence joins TRBV4-2 and TRBJ2-5; TRBD2 aligns across 10 bases. The length of the CDR3 is 15 residues. V dropped 1 base and J dropped 4; count of bases not matched to a gene: 3. Germline V gene data show CDR1 as LGHNA and CDR2 as YNFKEQ. The CDR3 DNA reads as TGTGCCAGCAGCCAAGTCCTAGCGGGAGCAGAGACCCAGTACTTC. It is translated as CASSQVLAGAETQYF.

This rearrangement joins TRBV9 to TRBJ2-2, with TRBD1 matching over 7 bases. CDR3 size: 17 residues. The germline V gene has CDR1 SGDLS and CDR2 YYNGEE. V dropped 0 bases and J dropped 5; count of bases not matched to a gene: 10. Here the CDR3 DNA reads TGTGCCAGCAGCGTAGTAGGGGGCGCGACAGGGACCGGGGAGCTGTTTTTT. Protein product: CASSVVGGATGTGELFF.